These T cell receptor beta chains were read from a single sample in a study of blood T cell repertoires in COVID-19. Measured with immunoSEQ multiplex PCR; TCRdb has only the in-frame clones, and not every one. The table shows 250,000 or so clones, with just under 90% occurring only once. The sample consisted of PBMCs or T cells enriched from blood (not recorded which). Every receptor here comes from a man aged 45-60 years who had been exposed to COVID-19. Each CDR3 is given with its conserved first and last residue. The D gene is left open where the match is weak. Clone sizes are given selectively: once, few, many, or a class where the clone is expanded.

abundance | j_gene | d_gene | v_gene | CDR3nt | CDR3aa
- | TRBJ2-2 | - | TRBV9 | TGTGCCAGCAGCGTAGCCCCGGCACGGAGGGCGAACACCGGGGAGCTGTTTTTT | CASSVAPARRANTGELFF
- | TRBJ2-2 | TRBD1 | TRBV7-3 | TGTGCCAGCAGCCGAGGGACAGCAAACACCGGGGAGCTGTTTTTT | CASSRGTANTGELFF
- | TRBJ2-1 | TRBD2 | TRBV4-1 | TGCGCCAGCAGCCACGTTGCTAGCGGGGGATCCAATGAGCAGTTCTTC | CASSHVASGGSNEQFF
- | TRBJ1-1 | - | TRBV21-1 | TGTGCCAGCAGCCAAGGAGGGGGCATGAACACTGAAGCTTTCTTT | CASSQGGGMNTEAFF
- | TRBJ2-1 | TRBD1 | TRBV19 | TGTGCCAGTAGCAAGACAGGGATTGGGCTTGATGAGCAGTTCTTC | CASSKTGIGLDEQFF
- | TRBJ1-1 | TRBD1 | TRBV2 | TGTGCCAGCCAGAGGGACAGGGGGCGAGGGACTGAAGCTTTCTTT | CASQRDRGRGTEAFF
- | TRBJ2-1 | TRBD2 | TRBV7-8 | TGTGCCAGCAGCTTAGAGGGACTAGCGGCCTACAATGAGCAGTTCTTC | CASSLEGLAAYNEQFF
- | TRBJ2-1 | TRBD2 | TRBV29-1 | TGCAGCGCTTGGGGCCCGGGACTAGCGGTAAGAAGCTCCTACAATGAGCAGTTCTTC | CSAWGPGLAVRSSYNEQFF
- | TRBJ2-3 | TRBD1 | TRBV6-2/TRBV6-3 | TGTGCCAGCAGTCTGACAGGGTATGGGACAGATACGCAGTATTTT | CASSLTGYGTDTQYF
- | TRBJ1-6 | - | TRBV6-4 | TGTGCCAGCAGTGTCGGGCAGGGCTCACCCCTCCACTTT | CASSVGQGSPLHF
- | TRBJ2-5 | TRBD2 | TRBV11-1 | TGTGCCAGCAGCTTGAAACTAGCGGGGGTAGAGACCCAGTACTTC | CASSLKLAGVETQYF
- | TRBJ1-2 | TRBD1 | TRBV19 | TGTGCCAGTAGTAATAAAATCGACAGGGATGGCTACACCTTC | CASSNKIDRDGYTF
- | TRBJ1-1 | - | TRBV5-1 | TGCGCCAGCAGCGACCAGGGTGCCACTGAAGCTTTCTTT | CASSDQGATEAFF
few | TRBJ2-1 | TRBD2 | TRBV5-6 | TGTGCCAGCAGCTTGTTAGGAGCGGGGGAGGGCCGGAATGAGCAGTTCTTC | CASSLLGAGEGRNEQFF
- | TRBJ1-5 | - | TRBV19 | TGTGCCAGTAGTTGGGGGCCCAATCAGCCCCAGCATTTT | CASSWGPNQPQHF
once | TRBJ2-1 | TRBD2 | TRBV9 | TGTGCCAGCAGCGTACAGCGGGGGAGTTTCAATGAGCAGTTCTTC | CASSVQRGSFNEQFF
- | TRBJ1-5 | - | TRBV9 | TGTGCCAGCAGCACTGGGGGGGGCAATCAGCCCCAGCATTTT | CASSTGGGNQPQHF
few | TRBJ2-2 | - | TRBV28 | TGTGCCAGCAGTTTATCGGAGGGTCGGATCGGGGAGCTGTTTTTT | CASSLSEGRIGELFF